This TCR beta chain appears in the sequencing data of a study of memory CD4+ T cells and cytomegalovirus serostatus. The sort gate was single viable CD3+CD4+CD8-CD45RO+ cells for memory CD4+ T cells. Serum IgG to CMV pp150, pp28, p38 and p52 defined serostatus. After thawing, CD4+ T cells were positively selected. This CDR3 has 16 residues. V was pared by 1 base and J by 0 bases, with 10 bases between. Germline lookup yields CDR1 MGHRA and CDR2 YSYEKL. For this clone: The target antigen is unknown.

Study results and limitations: Repertoires predicted CMV serostatus with median bootstrapped AUC of about 0.95. Of under 200 reported CMV TCRbeta sequences, some 67 were found in memory CD4+ repertoires.

The assay was immunoSEQ multiplex PCR, and TCRdb's table has in-frame clones only and misses some. The table lists about 50,000 clones, roughly four fifths of them singletons. This sequence joins TRBV4-1 and TRBJ1-3; tentative D call: TRBD1 (5 bases). Material: memory CD4+ T cells from blood. The TCR comes from an adult in good health and CMV-seronegative. Written as DNA, the CDR3 is TGCGCCAGCAGCCAAGTTGCGGGGGACTCTGGAAACACCATATATTTT. Translation: CASSQVAGDSGNTIYF.